The present T cell receptor (beta chain) was sequenced within a study of technical replicates of blood from a few donors. Repertoires were generated with immunoSEQ multiplex PCR, while TCRdb's copy carries only in-frame clones and drops some. The sample carries 70,000 to 85,000 clones, 90% to 95% recorded once. There are 14 residues in the CDR3. Per the germline V gene, CDR1 is SNHLY and CDR2 is FYNNEI. The J segment lost 3 bases and the V segment lost 3 bases, leaving 5 bases of the junction unmatched. This TCR came from a human donor in good health. Sequencing input: T cells isolated from PBMCs. This chain links TRBV2 with TRBJ2-7, with 7 bases lining up with TRBD2. This CDR3 reads CASSDRLAVYEQYF. The CDR3 DNA follows: TGTGCCAGCAGTGATCGGCTAGCGGTCTACGAGCAGTACTTC.